Below, one T cell receptor (beta chain) is given with its context. Its antigen is currently unknown. Unique molecular identifiers were used in preparing the TCRbeta library. TCRdb reprocessed the PCR reads via MiXCR and lists one record per CDR3 protein. The table has about 980,000 distinct CDR3 sequences, under 30% seen once. The data are from a study of T-cell reconstitution after alpha-beta-depleted transplantation in children. The study, taken as a whole, reports: Expanded graft clones numbering several hundred reportedly gave rise to alpha-beta T cells about two months after transplant.

The CDR3 consists of 15 residues. The germline gives CDR1 SGHVS, CDR2 FQNEAQ. V was trimmed by 1 base and J by 4 bases, leaving 13 bases between them. The V call is TRBV7-8, the J call TRBJ1-2; no firm D call. The source of this sequence is a boy under two years old who had a stem cell transplant for SCID, so the T cells may come from the graft donor. The sequenced sample was PBMCs, mostly from graft donor cells, obtained 360 days after TCRalphabeta/CD19-depleted stem cell transplant. The CDR3 DNA follows: TGTGCCAGCAGCTTAGAACAAGCGTTCTCCTATGGCTACACCTTC. Translation: CASSLEQAFSYGYTF.